The source of this T cell receptor beta chain is a study of T cell responses to AZD1222 COVID-19 vaccine. The CDR3 has 13 amino acids. To note about this clone: The antigen remains undetermined.

Study-wide results and caveats: All repertoire sampling was performed exclusively after the peak T cell response. Clonal diversity may have been underestimated, and the donors were mostly white British, with more females than males. Unmutated regions of variants are reportedly targeted by nearly half of spike-specific TCRs.

The table came from immunoSEQ multiplex PCR; TCRdb's copy has only in-frame clones and leaves some out. The sample shows about 140,000 clones, about 92% of them seen only once. Pooling of second doses given at about 4 or about 12 weeks was done. The V and J genes are TRBV1 and TRBJ1-5. TRBV1 is a pseudogene. This sample comprised peripheral blood, obtained 28 days after the second AZD1222 dose. The receptor was derived from an adult who received the AZD1222 COVID-19 vaccine. This CDR3 reads CTSSQDCGQPQHF. DNA of the CDR3: TGCACCAGCAGCCAAGATTGCGGCCAGCCCCAGCATTTT.